The 21 T cell receptor beta chains below come from one sample, sequenced in a study of T cells in Graves' hyperthyroidism and ophthalmopathy. Amplified TCR beta CDR3 regions came from RNA transcripts. First-round RT-PCR with HTBI primers amplified the TCR CDR3 region. Using its own MiXCR run on the multiplex PCR reads, TCRdb lists one record per CDR3 protein. Of approximately 640,000 distinct CDR3 sequences in the sample, 15% to 20% were seen once. The sample was blood. The source is a woman in her 30s with Graves' hyperthyroidism.

Regarding this clonotype: A much more abundant neighbour one base away suggests this may be a read error. The J gene is TRBJ2-7, the V gene TRBV2; D remains ambiguous. Germline CDR1 and CDR2: SNHLY and FYNNEI. The V and J ends lost 3 bases and 3 bases respectively, with 9 bases between them. The CDR3 is 13 residues long. This CDR3 is CASSEGGYYEQYF. The CDR3 DNA reads as TGTGCCAGCAGTGAGGGCGGCTACTACGAGCAGTACTTC.

In its sample, this clonotype was seen many times. The rearrangement links TRBV7-3 to TRBJ2-1; 9 bases map to TRBD1. Germline CDR1 SGHTA, CDR2 FQGTGA. CDR3 length equals 16 residues. Trimming at V came to 2 bases and at J to 5 bases, leaving 7 bases not matched to a gene. The DNA of the CDR3 is TGTGCCAGCAGCTTACCGCCCGGGACAGGGAACAATGAGCAGTTCTTC. Translated: CASSLPPGTGNNEQFF. Based on the CDR3 plus reference TRBV7-3 and TRBJ2-1, the full variable domain is GAGVSQTPSNKVTEKGKYVELRCDPISGHTALYWYRQSLGQGPEFLIYFQGTGAADDSGLPNDRFFAVRPEGSVSTLKIQRTERGDSAVYLCASSLPPGTGNNEQFFGPGTRLTVL.

V gene TRBV6-9 combines with J gene TRBJ2-7, with 14 bases fitting TRBD2. CDR1 MNHGY and CDR2 SVAAGI come from the germline V gene. V trimming: 3 bases; J trimming: 3 bases; junction bases outside the gene matches: 10. The CDR3 length is 18 residues. In DNA, the CDR3 is TGTGCCAGCAGTTACCCCGGACTAGCGGGAGGTTCGGGCTACGAGCAGTACTTC. It codes for CASSYPGLAGGSGYEQYF.

V is TRBV25-1 and J is TRBJ1-1; D possibly corresponds to TRBD1 (5 bases). The CDR3 totals 16 residues. Deletions cut 4 bases from V and 4 bases from J, with 19 bases between. Germline assignment: CDR1 MGHDK and CDR2 SYGVNS. CDR3 sequence (DNA): TGTGCCAGCAGTGGGGGCCATGCGGGGTGGGGCACTGAAGCTTTCTTT. This codes for CASSGGHAGWGTEAFF.

In its sample, this clonotype was seen many times. The chain uses TRBV3-1 and TRBJ1-4; TRBD1 is a possible D gene (5 bases). V gave up 0 bases and J gave up 7 bases, with 12 bases separating them. The CDR3 is 15 residues long. Germline V gene data show CDR1 as LGHDT and CDR2 as YNNKEL (reference sequence). The CDR3 here is CASSQDPGMGEKLFF. The CDR3 DNA reads as TGTGCCAGCAGCCAAGATCCAGGGATGGGTGAAAAACTGTTTTTT.

Ten or more counts support this clonotype. The rearrangement joins TRBV6-5 to TRBJ2-7; the match to TRBD2 covers 7 bases. V was pared by 7 bases and J by 4 bases, with 10 bases of the junction left unmatched. CDR1 is MNHEY and CDR2 is SVGAGI in the germline V gene. CDR3 size: 14 residues. CDR3 nucleotides: TGTGCCAGCACTCAGGGCGGGAGCAATTACGAGCAGTACTTC. The encoded protein is CASTQGGSNYEQYF.

This clonotype was detected many times. J is TRBJ2-1 and V is TRBV7-9, with TRBD1 matching over 7 bases. Germline V CDR1 and CDR2: SEHNR, FQNEAQ (reference sequence). The J segment lost 5 bases and the V segment lost 5 bases, leaving 9 bases of the junction unmatched. The CDR3 is made up of 15 amino acids. Here the CDR3 reads CASSRDSAVHNEQFF. The CDR3 DNA reads TGTGCCAGCAGCCGGGACAGCGCGGTCCACAATGAGCAGTTCTTC.

This clonotype was seen at least ten times. CDR3 protein: CASSLTSGFHEQYF. The CDR3 coding sequence is TGTGCCAGCAGCTTAACTAGCGGGTTCCACGAGCAGTACTTC. The rearrangement links TRBV7-9 to TRBJ2-7, with 9 bases lining up with TRBD2. Unmatched junction bases numbered 4, after V lost 2 bases and J lost 5 bases. The CDR3 runs to 14 residues. The V gene's germline CDR1 is SEHNR and CDR2 FQNEAQ (reference sequence).

This clonotype was observed many times. The V call is TRBV24-1, the J call TRBJ2-7; D may be TRBD1 (6 bases). Germline CDR1 KGHDR, CDR2 SFDVKD. The germline V and J ends were trimmed by 5 bases and 5 bases, with 12 bases remaining between them. The CDR3 runs to 13 residues. As DNA, the CDR3 is TGTGCCACCAGTGGTGGGGGCGCGAACGAGCAGTACTTC. As protein: CATSGGGANEQYF.

This clonotype has a handful of counts. The chain recombines TRBV20-1 with TRBJ2-1; TRBD1 or TRBD2 may be the D gene (5 bases each). The CDR3 is 12 residues long. Germline values: CDR1 DFQATT, CDR2 SNEGSKA (reference sequence). Trimming shortened V by 8 bases and J by 9 bases, and 17 bases separated the two germline ends. As DNA, the CDR3 is TGCAGTTCAGATCTGGGTGGGGGTGAGCAGTTCTTC. Its protein is CSSDLGGGEQFF.

The chain joins TRBV7-8 to TRBJ1-5; tentative D call: TRBD1 (6 bases). V was shortened by 1 base and J by 0 bases, with 10 bases between the two germline ends. CDR1 SGHVS and CDR2 FQNEAQ come from the germline V gene. The CDR3 runs 16 residues. CDR3 protein: CASSLGWDTSNQPQHF. For the CDR3, the DNA is TGTGCCAGCAGCTTAGGGTGGGACACTAGCAATCAGCCCCAGCATTTT.

There are a few counts of this clonotype. The chain links TRBV19 to TRBJ1-2; 7 nucleotides line up with TRBD1. The CDR3 extends over 14 amino acids. Germline trimming cut 6 bases from V and 2 bases from J; bases unmatched to any gene: 6. The germline V gene has CDR1 LNHDA and CDR2 SQIVND (reference sequence). The CDR3, as DNA: TGTGCCAGTAGGCCCCCGGGACAGAACTATGGCTACACCTTC. Protein sequence: CASRPPGQNYGYTF.

This clonotype was found a few times. V usage is TRBV4-3 and J usage is TRBJ2-7; D gene uncertain. The CDR3 contains 15 residues. V lost 0 bases, J lost 0 bases, and 9 bases lay in between. The germline gives CDR1 LGHNA, CDR2 YSLEER. DNA for the CDR3: TGCGCCAGCAGCCAAGAGGTGGCTAGCTCCTACGAGCAGTACTTC. As protein: CASSQEVASSYEQYF.

The genes are TRBV7-9 and TRBJ2-5; D remains unclear. CDR3 length: 11 amino acids. Germline CDR1 SEHNR, CDR2 FQNEAQ (reference sequence). Trimming pared 7 bases from V and 4 bases from J, leaving 7 bases between. The CDR3 DNA reads as TGTGCCAGCACCTCGTTAGAGACCCAGTACTTC. Protein sequence: CASTSLETQYF. The full variable domain, completed using reference TRBV7-9 and TRBJ2-5, is DTGVSQNPRHKITKRGQNVTFRCDPISEHNRLYWYRQTLGQGPEFLTYFQNEAQLEKSRLLSDRFSAERPKGSFSTLEIQRTEQGDSAMYLCASTSLETQYFGPGTRLLVL.

This clonotype occurred many times. The V call is TRBV7-8, the J call TRBJ2-3; D might be TRBD2 (5 bases). Germline V gene lookup returns CDR1 SGHVS and CDR2 FQNEAQ. CDR3 length equals 13 residues. Trimming left V 4 bases short and J 6 bases short, with 11 bases between. CDR3 nucleotides: TGTGCCAGCAGCTCGAGGAGAGGGGATACGCAGTATTTT. Translation: CASSSRRGDTQYF.

This clonotype was picked up a small number of times. The chain has TRBV6-2 or TRBV6-3 and TRBJ2-7, with 10 bases fitting TRBD1. Germline values: CDR1 MNHEY, CDR2 SVGEGT. V trimming: 9 bases; J trimming: 2 bases; junction bases outside the gene matches: 4. The CDR3 is made up of 13 amino acids. CDR3 sequence (DNA): TGTGCCAGGGGACAGGGGTGCGCCTACGAGCAGTACTTC. Encoded protein: CARGQGCAYEQYF.

The rearrangement links TRBV19 to TRBJ1-1; no clear D gene. Trimming stripped 6 bases from V and 4 bases from J, with 15 bases between. The germline V gene has CDR1 LNHDA and CDR2 SQIVND (reference sequence). This CDR3 has 14 amino acids. The CDR3 region is CASSRASGSTEAFF. The DNA for the CDR3 is TGTGCCAGTAGCCGGGCGAGCGGGTCCACTGAAGCTTTCTTT.

This sequence joins TRBV5-4 and TRBJ2-1, with 14 nucleotides matching TRBD2. With 4 bases clipped from V and 8 bases from J, the junction kept 2 bases outside the gene matches. This CDR3 has 14 residues. CDR1 is SGHNT, CDR2 YYREEE, per germline (reference sequence). The CDR3 DNA reads TGTGCCAGCAGCGGGGGACTAGCGGGGGATGAGCAGTTCTTC. Protein sequence: CASSGGLAGDEQFF. Filled out from reference TRBV5-4 and TRBJ2-1, the complete variable domain reads ETGVTQSPTHLIKTRGQQVTLRCSSQSGHNTVSWYQQALGQGPQFIFQYYREEENGRGNFPPRFSGLQFPNYSSELNVNALELDDSALYLCASSGGLAGDEQFFGPGTRLTVL.

The V call is TRBV11-1, the J call TRBJ1-4; D is perhaps TRBD1 (6 bases). There are 15 residues in the CDR3. Trimming pared 2 bases from V and 5 bases from J, leaving 12 bases between. Germline values: CDR1 SGHAT, CDR2 FQDESV (reference sequence). The DNA for the CDR3 is TGTGCCAGCAGCTTAACAGGGACGACAAATGAAAAACTGTTTTTT. This sequence encodes CASSLTGTTNEKLFF.

The chain is built from TRBV19 and TRBJ1-1, with D uncertain. CDR1 is LNHDA, CDR2 SQIVND, per germline (reference sequence). Trimming took off 7 bases at V and 0 bases at J, with 15 bases between the two ends. The CDR3 has 15 residues. CDR3 bases: TGTGCCAGTACCATTACCTCCAGCTTGAACACTGAAGCTTTCTTT. The encoded protein is CASTITSSLNTEAFF.

The rearrangement links TRBV7-2 to TRBJ1-5; weak D call: TRBD1 (5 bases). The CDR3 covers 15 residues. Germline CDR1 SGHTA, CDR2 FQGNSA. Trimming shortened V by 1 base and J by 4 bases, and 11 bases separated the two germline ends. This CDR3 is CASSLEYTGNQPQHF. The DNA for the CDR3 is TGTGCCAGCAGCTTAGAGTACACAGGAAATCAGCCCCAGCATTTT.